The 3 T cell receptor beta chains in this list originate from one sample, sequenced in a study of beta chain features in type 1 diabetes. The investigators reverse transcribed all of the isolated RNA, so they sequenced expressed TCRB transcripts. TCRdb's copy holds only in-frame clones and misses some; the assay was immunoSEQ multiplex PCR. Of some 360,000 clones listed, roughly 21% are singletons. The source material was naive CD4+ T cells from blood. The receptors here all came from a woman aged 18-30 years in good health.

The chain is built from TRBV7-3 and TRBJ2-6, with D perhaps matching TRBD1 (6 bases). The CDR3 covers 16 residues. V shed 5 bases and J shed 4 bases, with 15 bases lying between them. In germline, CDR1 is SGHTA, CDR2 FQGTGA. This CDR3 is CASSKRAGAGANVLTF. For the CDR3, the DNA is TGTGCCAGCAGCAAACGAGCAGGGGCCGGGGCCAACGTCCTGACTTTC. Supplemented by reference TRBV7-3 and TRBJ2-6, the full variable domain reads GAGVSQTPSNKVTEKGKYVELRCDPISGHTALYWYRQSLGQGPEFLIYFQGTGAADDSGLPNDRFFAVRPEGSVSTLKIQRTERGDSAVYLCASSKRAGAGANVLTFGAGSRLTVL.

V gene TRBV9 combines with J gene TRBJ1-3, with D uncertain. This CDR3 comprises 15 residues. Trimming took 4 bases from V and 4 from J, leaving 15 bases between them. The V gene's germline CDR1 is SGDLS and CDR2 YYNGEE. CDR3 sequence: CASSLAAVRGNTIYF. The CDR3 region has the DNA TGTGCCAGCAGCCTAGCAGCGGTCCGGGGAAACACCATATATTTT.

This clone was recorded a few times. This rearrangement joins TRBV5-1 to TRBJ2-7; 13 bases fit TRBD2. The CDR3 length is 15 residues. CDR1 and CDR2 (germline): SGHRS, YFSETQ. The V segment lost 0 bases and the J segment 7 bases; nucleotides outside the gene matches: 4. CDR3 DNA sequence: TGCGCCAGCAGCTTGGGGACTAGCGGGAGCAATGAGCAGTACTTC. Protein: CASSLGTSGSNEQYF. Full variable domain (missing parts from reference TRBV5-1 and TRBJ2-7): KAGVTQTPRYLIKTRGQQVTLSCSPISGHRSVSWYQQTPGQGLQFLFEYFSETQRNKGNFPGRFSGRQFSNSRSEMNVSTLELGDSALYLCASSLGTSGSNEQYFGPGTRLTVT.